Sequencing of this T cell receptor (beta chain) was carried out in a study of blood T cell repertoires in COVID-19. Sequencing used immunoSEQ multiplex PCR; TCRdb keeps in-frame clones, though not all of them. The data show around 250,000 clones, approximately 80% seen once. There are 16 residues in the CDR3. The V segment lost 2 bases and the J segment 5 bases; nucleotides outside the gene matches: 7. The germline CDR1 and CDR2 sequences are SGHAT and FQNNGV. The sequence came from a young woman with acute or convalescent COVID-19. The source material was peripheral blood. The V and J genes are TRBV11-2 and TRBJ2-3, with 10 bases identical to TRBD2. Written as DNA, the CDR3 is TGTGCCAGCAGCTTAAATTCGGCTAGCGGGAGAGATACGCAGTATTTT. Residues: CASSLNSASGRDTQYF.